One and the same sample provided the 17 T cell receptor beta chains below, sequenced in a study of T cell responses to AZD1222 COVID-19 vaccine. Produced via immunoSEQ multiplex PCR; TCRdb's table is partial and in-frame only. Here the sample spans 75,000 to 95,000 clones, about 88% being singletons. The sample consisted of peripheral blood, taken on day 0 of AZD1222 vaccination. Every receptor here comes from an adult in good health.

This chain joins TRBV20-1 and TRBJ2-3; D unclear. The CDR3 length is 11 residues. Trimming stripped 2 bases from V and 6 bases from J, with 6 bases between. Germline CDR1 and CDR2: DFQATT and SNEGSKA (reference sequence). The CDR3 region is CSARKLDTQYF. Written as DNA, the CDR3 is TGCAGTGCTAGAAAACTGGATACGCAGTATTTT.

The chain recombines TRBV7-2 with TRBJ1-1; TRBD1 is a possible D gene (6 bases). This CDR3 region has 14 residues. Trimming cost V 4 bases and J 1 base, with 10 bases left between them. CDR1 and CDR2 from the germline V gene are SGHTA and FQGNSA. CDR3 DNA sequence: TGTGCCAGCAGCTCGGGACATACGAACACTGAAGCTTTCTTT. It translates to CASSSGHTNTEAFF.

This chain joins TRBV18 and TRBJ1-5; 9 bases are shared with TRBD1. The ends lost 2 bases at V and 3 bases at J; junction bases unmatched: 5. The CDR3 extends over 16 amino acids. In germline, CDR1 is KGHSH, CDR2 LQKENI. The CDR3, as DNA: TGTGCCAGCTCACCAAATACAGGGGGCCCCAATCAGCCCCAGCATTTT. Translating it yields CASSPNTGGPNQPQHF.

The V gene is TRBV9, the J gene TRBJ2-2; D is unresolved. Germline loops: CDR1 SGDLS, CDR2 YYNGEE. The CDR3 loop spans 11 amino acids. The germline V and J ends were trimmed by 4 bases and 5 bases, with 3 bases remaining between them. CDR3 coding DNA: TGTGCCAGCAGCATGACCGGGGAGCTGTTTTTT. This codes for CASSMTGELFF.

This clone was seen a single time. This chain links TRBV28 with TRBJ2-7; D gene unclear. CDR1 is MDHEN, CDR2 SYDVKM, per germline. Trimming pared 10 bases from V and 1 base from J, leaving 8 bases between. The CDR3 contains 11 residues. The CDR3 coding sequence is TGTGCCATCGGGTCTTCCTACGAGCAGTACTTC. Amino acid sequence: CAIGSSYEQYF.

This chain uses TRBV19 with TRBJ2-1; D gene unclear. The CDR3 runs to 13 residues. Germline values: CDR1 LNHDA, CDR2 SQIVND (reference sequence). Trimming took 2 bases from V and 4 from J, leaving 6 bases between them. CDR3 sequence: CASSIHRYNEQFF. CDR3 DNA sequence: TGTGCCAGTAGTATACATAGGTACAATGAGCAGTTCTTC.

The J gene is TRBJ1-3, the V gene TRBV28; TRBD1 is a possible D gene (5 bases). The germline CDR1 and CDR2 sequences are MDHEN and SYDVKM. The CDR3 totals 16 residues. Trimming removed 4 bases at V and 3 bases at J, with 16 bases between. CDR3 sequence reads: CASSSGSVVRGNTIYF. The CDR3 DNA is TGTGCCAGCAGTTCAGGGTCGGTTGTACGTGGAAACACCATATATTTT.

This CDR3 is CASSPDRGAGYTF. The CDR3 DNA reads as TGCGCCAGCAGCCCCGACAGGGGGGCTGGCTACACCTTC. The chain has TRBV4-3 and TRBJ1-2; the match to TRBD1 covers 9 bases. The V gene end was trimmed by 4 bases and the J gene end by 7 bases; junction bases not matched to a gene: 4. The germline gives CDR1 LGHNA, CDR2 YSLEER. The CDR3 is made up of 13 amino acids.

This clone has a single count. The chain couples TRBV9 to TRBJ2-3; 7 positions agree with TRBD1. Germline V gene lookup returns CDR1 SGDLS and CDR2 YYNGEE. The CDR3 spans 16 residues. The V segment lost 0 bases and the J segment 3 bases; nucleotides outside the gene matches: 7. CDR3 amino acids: CASSVGQVQGTDTQYF. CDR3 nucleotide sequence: TGTGCCAGCAGCGTAGGTCAGGTACAGGGGACAGATACGCAGTATTTT. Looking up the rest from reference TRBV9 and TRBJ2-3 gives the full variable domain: DSGVTQTPKHLITATGQRVTLRCSPRSGDLSVYWYQQSLDQGLQFLIQYYNGEERAKGNILERFSAQQFPDLHSELNLSSLELGDSALYFCASSVGQVQGTDTQYFGPGTRLTVL.

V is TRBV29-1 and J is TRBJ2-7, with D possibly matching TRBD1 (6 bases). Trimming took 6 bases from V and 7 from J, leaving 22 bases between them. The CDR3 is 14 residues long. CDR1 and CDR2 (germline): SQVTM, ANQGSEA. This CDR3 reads CSVRLRETRGEQYF. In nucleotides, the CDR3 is TGCAGCGTCCGCCTCAGGGAAACAAGGGGGGAGCAGTACTTC.

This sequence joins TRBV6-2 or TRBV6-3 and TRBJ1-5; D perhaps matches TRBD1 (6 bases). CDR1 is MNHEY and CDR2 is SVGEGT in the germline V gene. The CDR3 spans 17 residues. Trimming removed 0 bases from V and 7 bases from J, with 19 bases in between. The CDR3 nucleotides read TGTGCCAGCAGTTACTCACAGGGAATATGGTCTGAGCAGCCCCAGCATTTT. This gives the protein CASSYSQGIWSEQPQHF.

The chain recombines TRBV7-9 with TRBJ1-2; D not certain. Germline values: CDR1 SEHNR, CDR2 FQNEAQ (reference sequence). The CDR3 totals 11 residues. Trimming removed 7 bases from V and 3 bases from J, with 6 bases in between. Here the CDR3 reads CASTGDYGYTF. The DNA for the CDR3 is TGTGCCAGCACCGGGGACTATGGCTACACCTTC.

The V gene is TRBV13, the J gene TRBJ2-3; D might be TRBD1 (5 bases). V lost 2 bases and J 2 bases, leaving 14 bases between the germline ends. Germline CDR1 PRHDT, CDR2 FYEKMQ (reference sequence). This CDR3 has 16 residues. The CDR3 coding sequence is TGTGCCAGCAGCTTAAGGGGTAGGGTAACCACAGATACGCAGTATTTT. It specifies CASSLRGRVTTDTQYF.

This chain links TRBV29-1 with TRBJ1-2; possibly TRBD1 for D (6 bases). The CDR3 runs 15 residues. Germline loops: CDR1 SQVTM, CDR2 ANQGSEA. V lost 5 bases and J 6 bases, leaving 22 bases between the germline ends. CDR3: CSVSRRTALRDGYTF. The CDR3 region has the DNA TGCAGCGTTTCAAGAAGGACAGCCCTTCGGGATGGCTACACCTTC.

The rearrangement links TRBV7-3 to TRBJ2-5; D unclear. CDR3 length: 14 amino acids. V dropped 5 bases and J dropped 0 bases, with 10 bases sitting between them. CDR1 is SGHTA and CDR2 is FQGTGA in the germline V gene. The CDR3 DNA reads TGTGCCAGCAGCCCTTCGAAAGACCAAGAGACCCAGTACTTC. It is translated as CASSPSKDQETQYF. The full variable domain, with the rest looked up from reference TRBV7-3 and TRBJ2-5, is GAGVSQTPSNKVTEKGKYVELRCDPISGHTALYWYRQSLGQGPEFLIYFQGTGAADDSGLPNDRFFAVRPEGSVSTLKIQRTERGDSAVYLCASSPSKDQETQYFGPGTRLLVL.

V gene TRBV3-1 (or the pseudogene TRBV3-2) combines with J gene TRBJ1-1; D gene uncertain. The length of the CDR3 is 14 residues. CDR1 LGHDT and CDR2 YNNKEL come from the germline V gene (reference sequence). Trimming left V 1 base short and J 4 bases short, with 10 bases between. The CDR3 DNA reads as TGTGCCAGCAGCCAAGCCCCTGGAGCCACTGAAGCTTTCTTT. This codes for CASSQAPGATEAFF.

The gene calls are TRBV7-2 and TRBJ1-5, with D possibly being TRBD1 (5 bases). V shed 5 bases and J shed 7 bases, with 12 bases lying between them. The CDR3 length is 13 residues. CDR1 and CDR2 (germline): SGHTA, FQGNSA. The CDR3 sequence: CASSPPGRQPQHF. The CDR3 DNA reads TGTGCCAGCAGCCCTCCAGGGAGACAGCCCCAGCATTTT.